The 28 T cell receptor beta chains below all came from one sample that was sequenced in a study of T cells after yellow fever vaccination. TCRdb re-derived calls from the 5' RACE reads in MiXCR, one entry per CDR3 protein. Here the sample spans some 600,000 distinct CDR3 sequences, roughly an eighth being singletons. The sequencing here drew on PBMCs, taken on the day of the yellow fever booster vaccination. The receptors stem from a man aged 25 to 40 who received the YFV17D yellow fever vaccine.

This clonotype has a handful of counts. The V gene is TRBV9, the J gene TRBJ2-2; 8 bases match TRBD2. The CDR3 sequence is 16 residues long. With V trimmed by 0 bases and J by 7 bases, 8 bases remained unmatched. Germline assignment: CDR1 SGDLS and CDR2 YYNGEE. The CDR3 region has the DNA TGTGCCAGCAGCGTAGGCTCGGGACTAGTCGGCGGGGAGCTGTTTTTT. Its protein is CASSVGSGLVGGELFF.

This clonotype was observed once. A much larger clone sits a single nucleotide away, making a read error possible. The chain joins TRBV4-3 to TRBJ2-2, with TRBD1 matching over 7 bases. Germline-derived CDR1 and CDR2 are LGHNA and YSLEER. There are 15 residues in the CDR3. The CDR3 DNA is TGCACCAGCAGCCAAGAGCCACAGGGGAGCGGGGAGCTGTTTTTT. The encoded protein is CTSSQEPQGSGELFF.

The chain couples TRBV2 to TRBJ2-3; TRBD2 matches at 8 bases. J was trimmed by 0 bases and V by 6 bases; bases with no gene match: 2. Germline CDR1 SNHLY, CDR2 FYNNEI. The CDR3 is 14 residues long. The CDR3 DNA reads TGTGCCAGCAGAGCTAGCGGGAGCACAGATACGCAGTATTTT. Encoded protein: CASRASGSTDTQYF.

This chain uses TRBV24-1 with TRBJ2-3; D unclear. Trimming pared 11 bases from V and 1 base from J, leaving 12 bases between. Germline V gives CDR1 KGHDR, CDR2 SFDVKD. The CDR3 spans 13 residues. The CDR3 loop reads CASHPQGTDTQYF. Here the CDR3 DNA reads TGTGCCAGCCATCCCCAGGGCACAGATACGCAGTATTTT.

The chain couples TRBV5-1 to TRBJ2-5; D may correspond to TRBD1 or TRBD2 (5 bases each). The CDR3 spans 13 residues. Germline loops: CDR1 SGHRS, CDR2 YFSETQ. V lost 6 bases to trimming and J lost 1 base, with 10 bases between them. For the CDR3, the DNA is TGCGCCAGCACTGTGAGGGGCCAAGAGACCCAGTACTTC. Translation: CASTVRGQETQYF.

Only a few counts were recorded for this clonotype. The CDR3 DNA reads TGTGCCTGTCGGGACAGTTCAGCCTACGAGCAGTACTTC. Protein sequence: CACRDSSAYEQYF. The V and J genes are TRBV6-2 or TRBV6-3 and TRBJ2-7; TRBD1 matches 7 bases. With V trimmed by 11 bases and J by 2 bases, 9 bases remained unmatched. Germline V gives CDR1 MNHEY, CDR2 SVGEGT. The CDR3 totals 13 residues.

This clonotype came up a few times. The chain carries TRBV30 and TRBJ2-7, with D unresolved. The CDR3 runs 14 residues. From germline, CDR1 is GTSNPN and CDR2 SVGIG (reference sequence). Trimming pared 2 bases from V and 2 bases from J, leaving 13 bases between. CDR3 sequence (DNA): TGTGCCTGGAGTTCCTTACGTAGGGCCTACGAGCAGTACTTC. It yields the protein CAWSSLRRAYEQYF.

This clonotype has more than one count but fewer than ten. CDR3 in DNA: TGTGCCAGCAGCGGGACAGGTTGGCCAAATCAGCCCCAGCATTTT. Translated, it gives CASSGTGWPNQPQHF. The V gene is TRBV5-5, the J gene TRBJ1-5, with 8 positions matching TRBD1. Germline-derived CDR1 and CDR2 are SGHKS and YYEKEE (reference sequence). With V trimmed by 4 bases and J by 4 bases, 7 bases remained unmatched. This CDR3 contains 15 residues.

This clonotype has only a few counts. The chain couples TRBV7-9 to TRBJ2-7; TRBD2 is a possible D gene (6 bases). Germline V gene sequence: CDR1 SEHNR, CDR2 FQNEAQ (reference sequence). V was trimmed by 8 bases and J by 2 bases, leaving 13 bases between them. The CDR3 has 13 residues. The CDR3 sequence is CASGRRGAYEQYF. For the CDR3, the DNA is TGTGCCAGCGGACGGCGCGGGGCCTACGAGCAGTACTTC.

There are a few counts of this clonotype. The chain has TRBV24-1 and TRBJ2-5, with 10 bases identical to TRBD1. Germline trimming cut 3 bases from V and 5 bases from J; bases unmatched to any gene: 11. The germline gives CDR1 KGHDR, CDR2 SFDVKD. This CDR3 has 17 amino acids. Here the CDR3 reads CATSDLPGQGTLETQYF. In DNA form, the CDR3 reads TGTGCCACCAGTGATCTCCCGGGACAGGGGACGTTGGAGACCCAGTACTTC.

The table lists this clonotype with a few counts. The chain combines TRBV7-9 with TRBJ1-5; no clear D. The V and J ends lost 5 bases and 6 bases respectively, with 14 bases between them. Germline CDR1 is SEHNR and CDR2 is FQNEAQ (reference sequence). This CDR3 is 14 amino acids long. The CDR3 here is CASSPASDGQPQHF. For the CDR3, the DNA is TGTGCCAGCAGCCCAGCGTCGGACGGTCAGCCCCAGCATTTT.

This clonotype has just a few counts. The V gene is TRBV20-1, the J gene TRBJ2-1; 11 nucleotides match TRBD2. CDR3 length: 16 amino acids. Trimming cost V 0 bases and J 6 bases; bases outside gene matches: 7. Germline CDR1 DFQATT, CDR2 SNEGSKA (reference sequence). CDR3 in amino acids: CSARDQTSGALNEQFF. CDR3 nucleotides: TGCAGTGCTAGAGACCAGACTAGCGGGGCTCTCAATGAGCAGTTCTTC.

This clonotype was recorded a few times. The chain employs TRBV5-1 and TRBJ1-4; possibly TRBD1 for D (6 bases). This CDR3 contains 15 residues. The V end lost 1 base, the J end lost 7 bases, and 14 bases lay between the germline ends. Germline V lookup: CDR1 SGHRS, CDR2 YFSETQ. CDR3 region: CASSLLSDRSEKLFF. The CDR3 coding sequence is TGCGCCAGCAGCTTGTTGAGCGACAGGTCTGAAAAACTGTTTTTT.

This clonotype was found many times. V gene TRBV11-2 combines with J gene TRBJ2-7; the D is unclear. The germline CDR1 and CDR2 sequences are SGHAT and FQNNGV. The CDR3 runs 12 residues. Trimming left V 5 bases short and J 1 base short, with 6 bases between. CDR3: CASSGLSYEQYF. CDR3 nucleotides: TGTGCCAGCAGCGGCCTTTCCTACGAGCAGTACTTC.

The chain couples TRBV20-1 to TRBJ2-1, with D maybe TRBD2 (7 bases). The CDR3 has 16 residues. Trimming took off 6 bases at V and 1 base at J, with 19 bases between the two ends. The V gene's germline CDR1 is DFQATT and CDR2 SNEGSKA (reference sequence). The CDR3 nucleotides read TGCAGTGCGCCCGTGGGGGGGGCGCTTTCCTACAATGAGCAGTTCTTC. It translates to CSAPVGGALSYNEQFF.

This clonotype was picked up a small number of times. The V gene is TRBV20-1, the J gene TRBJ1-3; tentatively, D is TRBD1 (6 bases). The V end lost 3 bases, the J end lost 0 bases, and 15 bases lay between the germline ends. CDR1 is DFQATT, CDR2 SNEGSKA, per germline (reference sequence). This CDR3 is built from 16 residues. The CDR3 DNA is TGCAGTGCTAGCTTGACAGGAAAACTCTCTGGAAACACCATATATTTT. Translating gives CSASLTGKLSGNTIYF.

This chain uses TRBV7-9 with TRBJ2-1, with no clear D. CDR3 length: 13 amino acids. Germline loops: CDR1 SEHNR, CDR2 FQNEAQ (reference sequence). The V end was cut by 3 bases, the J end by 7 bases, with 10 bases between. Here the CDR3 reads CASSFSFSNEQFF. Here the CDR3 DNA reads TGTGCCAGCAGCTTTTCATTTTCAAATGAGCAGTTCTTC.

The V call is TRBV12-3 or TRBV12-4, the J call TRBJ2-7, with TRBD1 matching 8 bases. After removal of 5 bases from V and 6 bases from J, the junction contained 6 bases not matched to a gene. The CDR3 spans 13 residues. This chain's CDR3 is CASSTDRASEQYF. CDR3 sequence (DNA): TGTGCCAGCAGTACGGACAGGGCGTCCGAGCAGTACTTC.

The chain couples TRBV20-1 to TRBJ2-3; D gene uncertain. This CDR3 is 16 amino acids long. Deletions cut 3 bases from V and 7 bases from J, with 23 bases between. Germline V gene sequence: CDR1 DFQATT, CDR2 SNEGSKA (reference sequence). The CDR3 region has the DNA TGCAGTGCTAGTGTATGGCAGAAACACCTACCTAATACGCAGTATTTT. Its protein is CSASVWQKHLPNTQYF.

The chain joins TRBV18 to TRBJ2-7, with a tentative D call TRBD1 (6 bases). The CDR3 runs 14 residues. Germline V gives CDR1 KGHSH, CDR2 LQKENI. V dropped 4 bases and J dropped 0 bases, with 10 bases sitting between them. The CDR3 loop reads CASSRRTVSYEQYF. CDR3 sequence (DNA): TGTGCCAGCTCACGGAGGACAGTCTCCTACGAGCAGTACTTC.

This clonotype appeared a few times. This chain links TRBV12-5 with TRBJ2-3, with a tentative D call TRBD1 (6 bases). V lost 5 bases to trimming and J lost 0 bases, with 18 bases between them. Germline-derived CDR1 and CDR2 are LGHNT and FRNRAP. The CDR3 sequence is 17 residues long. The CDR3 nucleotides read TGTGCTAGTGGTCCTAATGGGTTTGGGGGCAGCACAGATACGCAGTATTTT. It yields the protein CASGPNGFGGSTDTQYF.

The chain is built from TRBV20-1 and TRBJ2-2; maybe TRBD2 (5 bases). V shed 6 bases and J shed 1 base, with 12 bases lying between them. CDR1 and CDR2 (germline): DFQATT, SNEGSKA (reference sequence). The CDR3 sequence is 14 residues long. The CDR3 DNA is TGCAGTGCCAGTCGGGGAAGGAACACCGGGGAGCTGTTTTTT. Translated, it gives CSASRGRNTGELFF.

J is TRBJ2-1 and V is TRBV5-1; D is unclear. There are 15 residues in the CDR3. In germline, CDR1 is SGHRS, CDR2 YFSETQ. The ends were cut back, 6 bases at V and 4 bases at J, with 17 bases in the middle. This chain's CDR3 is CASTHGGGSYNEQFF. CDR3 in DNA: TGCGCCAGCACCCACGGCGGCGGTAGTTACAATGAGCAGTTCTTC.

This clonotype was detected many times. The CDR3 coding sequence is TGCGCCAGCAGCTTGGAGGCAGGGTACAATGAGCAGTTCTTC. It specifies CASSLEAGYNEQFF. This chain connects TRBV5-1 to TRBJ2-1; perhaps TRBD1 as D (5 bases). With 0 bases removed from V and 4 bases from J, the gap between germline ends came to 8 bases. This CDR3 contains 14 residues. Germline V lookup: CDR1 SGHRS, CDR2 YFSETQ. Full variable domain (remainder filled in from reference TRBV5-1 and TRBJ2-1): KAGVTQTPRYLIKTRGQQVTLSCSPISGHRSVSWYQQTPGQGLQFLFEYFSETQRNKGNFPGRFSGRQFSNSRSEMNVSTLELGDSALYLCASSLEAGYNEQFFGPGTRLTVL.

This clonotype has just a few counts. The chain is built from TRBV11-2 and TRBJ2-7; the D is unclear. This CDR3 has 14 residues. V was shortened by 5 bases and J by 1 base, with 12 bases between the two germline ends. Germline-derived CDR1 and CDR2 are SGHAT and FQNNGV. This chain's CDR3 is CASSPDSISYEQYF. The CDR3 DNA reads TGTGCCAGCAGCCCAGATTCTATTTCCTACGAGCAGTACTTC.

This clonotype was counted between two and nine times. The V and J genes are TRBV6-1 and TRBJ2-6; D call uncertain. CDR1 MNHNS and CDR2 SASEGT come from the germline V gene. V gave up 5 bases and J gave up 0 bases, with 5 bases separating them. This CDR3 comprises 14 residues. CDR3 in amino acids: CASSMFSGANVLTF. In DNA form, the CDR3 reads TGTGCCAGCAGTATGTTCTCTGGGGCCAACGTCCTGACTTTC.

V is TRBV6-2 or TRBV6-3 and J is TRBJ2-2, with 10 bases fitting TRBD1. This CDR3 is built from 17 residues. V was pared by 5 bases and J by 3 bases, with 9 bases of the junction left unmatched. Germline V lookup: CDR1 MNHEY, CDR2 SVGEGT. The CDR3 is CASSRHLGTGDTGELFF. CDR3 bases: TGTGCCAGCAGTCGCCATTTGGGGACAGGGGACACCGGGGAGCTGTTTTTT.

The chain uses TRBV11-2 and TRBJ2-5, with 11 bases identical to TRBD2. The CDR3 covers 17 residues. J was trimmed by 2 bases and V by 3 bases; bases with no gene match: 8. Germline V lookup: CDR1 SGHAT, CDR2 FQNNGV. This CDR3 is CASSFRRGTSGQETQYF. The CDR3 nucleotides read TGTGCCAGCAGCTTCCGAAGAGGGACTAGCGGACAAGAGACCCAGTACTTC.